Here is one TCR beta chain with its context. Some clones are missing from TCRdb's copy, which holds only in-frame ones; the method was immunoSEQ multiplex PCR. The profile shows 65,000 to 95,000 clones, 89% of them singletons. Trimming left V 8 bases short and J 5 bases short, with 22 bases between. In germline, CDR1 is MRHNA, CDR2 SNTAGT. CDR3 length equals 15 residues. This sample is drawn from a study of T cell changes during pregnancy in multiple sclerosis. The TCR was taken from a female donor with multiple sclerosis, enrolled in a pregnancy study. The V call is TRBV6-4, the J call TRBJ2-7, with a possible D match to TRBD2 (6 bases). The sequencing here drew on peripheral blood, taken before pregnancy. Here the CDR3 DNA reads TGTGCCAGCTTTAAGGGCGGGGTTACCTTGGACGAGCAGTACTTC. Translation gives CASFKGGVTLDEQYF.